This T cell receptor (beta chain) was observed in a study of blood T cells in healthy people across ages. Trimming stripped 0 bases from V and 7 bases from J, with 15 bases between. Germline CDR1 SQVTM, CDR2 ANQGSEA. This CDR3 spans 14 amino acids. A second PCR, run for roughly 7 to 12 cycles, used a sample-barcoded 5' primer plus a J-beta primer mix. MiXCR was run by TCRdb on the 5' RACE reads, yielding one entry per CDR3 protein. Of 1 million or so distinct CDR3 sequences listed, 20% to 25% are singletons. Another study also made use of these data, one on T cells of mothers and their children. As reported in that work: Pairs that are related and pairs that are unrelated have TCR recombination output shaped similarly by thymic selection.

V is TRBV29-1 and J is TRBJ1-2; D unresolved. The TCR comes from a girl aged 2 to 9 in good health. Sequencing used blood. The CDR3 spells CSVEDRGRTGGYTF. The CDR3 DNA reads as TGCAGCGTTGAAGATCGTGGAAGGACGGGTGGCTACACCTTC.